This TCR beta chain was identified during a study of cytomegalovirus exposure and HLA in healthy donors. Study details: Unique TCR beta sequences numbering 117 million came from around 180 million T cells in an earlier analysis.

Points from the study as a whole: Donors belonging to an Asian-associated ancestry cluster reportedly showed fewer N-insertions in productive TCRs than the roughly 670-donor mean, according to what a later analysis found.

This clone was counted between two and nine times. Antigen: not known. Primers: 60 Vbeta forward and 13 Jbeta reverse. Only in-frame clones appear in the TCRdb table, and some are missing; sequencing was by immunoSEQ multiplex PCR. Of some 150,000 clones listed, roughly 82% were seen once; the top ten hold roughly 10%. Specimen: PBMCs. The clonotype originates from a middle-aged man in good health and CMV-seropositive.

The CDR3, as DNA: TGTGCCAGCAGTTCGGGACAGGACTTCTACGAGCAGTACTTC. Translating gives CASSSGQDFYEQYF. V and J are TRBV5-6 and TRBJ2-7, with 8 positions matching TRBD1. From germline, CDR1 is SGHDT and CDR2 YYEEEE. This CDR3 has 14 residues. V lost 5 bases, J lost 3 bases, and 7 bases stayed unmatched.